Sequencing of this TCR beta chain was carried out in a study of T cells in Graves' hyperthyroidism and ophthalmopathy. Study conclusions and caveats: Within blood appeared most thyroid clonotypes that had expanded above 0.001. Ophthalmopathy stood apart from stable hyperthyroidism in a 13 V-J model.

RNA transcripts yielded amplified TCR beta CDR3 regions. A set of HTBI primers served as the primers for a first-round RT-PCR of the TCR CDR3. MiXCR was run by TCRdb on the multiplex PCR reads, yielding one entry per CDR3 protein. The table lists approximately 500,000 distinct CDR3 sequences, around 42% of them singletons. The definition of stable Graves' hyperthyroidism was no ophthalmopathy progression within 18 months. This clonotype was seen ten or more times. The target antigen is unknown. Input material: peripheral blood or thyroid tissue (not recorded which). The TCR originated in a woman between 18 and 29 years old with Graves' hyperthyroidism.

The DNA for the CDR3 is TGTGCCATCAGCGGGACTAGCGGGAGATCCGCAGGCGAGCAGTACTTC. Translated: CAISGTSGRSAGEQYF. V usage is TRBV10-3 and J usage is TRBJ2-7, with 14 bases fitting TRBD2. After removal of 6 bases from V and 6 bases from J, the junction contained 10 bases not matched to a gene. This CDR3 spans 16 amino acids. Germline V gene lookup returns CDR1 ENHRY and CDR2 SYGVKD.